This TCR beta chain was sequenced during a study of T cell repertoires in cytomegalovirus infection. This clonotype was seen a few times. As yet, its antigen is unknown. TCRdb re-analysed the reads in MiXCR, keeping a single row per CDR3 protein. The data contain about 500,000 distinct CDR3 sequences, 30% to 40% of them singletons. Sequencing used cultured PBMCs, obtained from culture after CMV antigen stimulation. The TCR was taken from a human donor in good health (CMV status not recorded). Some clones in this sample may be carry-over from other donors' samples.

The chain's CDR3 is CASSSGGPGGKETQYF. The CDR3 DNA is TGTGCCAGCAGCTCAGGGGGTCCAGGGGGCAAAGAGACCCAGTACTTC. The J gene is TRBJ2-5, the V gene TRBV11-3, with 8 bases matching TRBD1. The CDR3 consists of 16 residues. Germline V CDR1 and CDR2: SGHNT, YENEEA. Losses at the gene ends were 4 bases for V and 3 bases for J; bases not matched to a gene: 10.